The following is a T cell receptor (beta chain) sequence with its context. What it binds is unknown. Method: immunoSEQ multiplex PCR; TCRdb's copy keeps in-frame clones and lacks some. The sample lists tens of thousands of clones, 65% to 90% occurring once. This record comes from a study of OX40 agonist ivuxolimab in advanced cancers. On the study more broadly: Partial responses occurred in Three dose-escalation patients, one with hepatocellular carcinoma and two with cutaneous melanoma.

Germline V CDR1 and CDR2: ENHRY, SYGVKD. V dropped 7 bases and J dropped 2 bases, with 12 bases sitting between them. The CDR3 extends over 13 amino acids. General study results and limits: Certain nonresponders likewise exhibited a low normalized T-cell clonal expansion. By week 6 at 0.1 to 3.0 mg/kg, blood CD4+ and CD8+ T cells had expanded clonally. It was not determined which antigens were specifically recognized by the peripheral T cells that had undergone clonal expansion.

The J gene is TRBJ2-7, the V gene TRBV10-3; no reliable D call. The clonotype was recovered from an adult with an advanced solid tumor such as melanoma, head and neck, liver or kidney cancer. Here the sequenced sample was CD4+ or CD8+ T cells sorted from blood, taken in a trial of the OX40 agonist ivuxolimab. CDR3 protein: CAIKGPGPYEQYF. In DNA form, the CDR3 reads TGTGCCATCAAGGGTCCGGGCCCCTACGAGCAGTACTTC.